The entry that follows covers one TCR beta chain sequence. This sample was included in a study of T cells after somatic rescue of genetic block. Germline V gene data show CDR1 as WSHSY and CDR2 as SAAADI. With 6 bases removed from V and 1 base from J, the gap between germline ends came to 18 bases. The CDR3 length is 16 residues. Only in-frame clones appear in the TCRdb table, and some are missing; sequencing was by immunoSEQ multiplex PCR. The sample contains around 64,000 clones, about 91% of which appear only once. The sample taken for sequencing was peripheral blood mononuclear cells (PBMCs). The chain carries TRBV10-2 and TRBJ2-5, with no clear D. The source of this sequence is a middle-aged man. CDR3 coding DNA: TGCGCCAGCAGCCCCTCGGGCTGGAGATCCCAAGAGACCCAGTACTTC. Residues: CASSPSGWRSQETQYF.